The clone carrying this TCR beta chain was counted ten times or more. The sample originates from a study of patients and donors after allogeneic stem cell transplantation. TCRdb fed the RT-PCR reads into MiXCR, producing one record per CDR3 protein. The data show about 87,000 distinct CDR3 sequences, 5% seen once. The V and J ends lost 8 bases and 2 bases, in that order; junction bases with no gene match: 3. Germline-derived CDR1 and CDR2 are MNHNS and SASEGT. The CDR3 has 13 residues. This TCR came from a human donor who was either an allogeneic HSCT recipient or a stem cell or donor lymphocyte infusion donor (not recorded which). It is not recorded whose cells these are; they may come from a transplant donor. V is TRBV6-1 and J is TRBJ1-5; 7 bases are a match to TRBD1. Specimen: blood, either unsorted or a sorted T cell fraction (not recorded which). The CDR3 nucleotides read TGTGCCAGCGCTGGGACAGGCAATCAGCCCCAGCATTTT. This encodes CASAGTGNQPQHF.